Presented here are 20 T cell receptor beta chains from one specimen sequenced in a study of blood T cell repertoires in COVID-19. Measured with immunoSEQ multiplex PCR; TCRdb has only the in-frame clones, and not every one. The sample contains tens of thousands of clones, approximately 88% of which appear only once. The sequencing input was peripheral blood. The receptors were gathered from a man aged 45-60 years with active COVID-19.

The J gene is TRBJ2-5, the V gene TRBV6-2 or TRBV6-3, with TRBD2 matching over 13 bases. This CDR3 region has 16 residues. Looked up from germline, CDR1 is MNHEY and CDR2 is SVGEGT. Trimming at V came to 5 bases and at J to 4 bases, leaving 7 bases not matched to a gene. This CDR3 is CASSIRTSGRLETQYF. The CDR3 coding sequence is TGTGCCAGCAGTATCCGGACTAGCGGGAGATTAGAGACCCAGTACTTC.

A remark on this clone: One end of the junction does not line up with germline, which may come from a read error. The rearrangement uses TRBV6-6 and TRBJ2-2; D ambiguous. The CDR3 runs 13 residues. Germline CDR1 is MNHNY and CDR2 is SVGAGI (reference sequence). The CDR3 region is CATSLVQAGELFF. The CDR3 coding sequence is TGTGCCACCAGTTTAGTCCAGGCCGGGGAGCTGTTTTTT.

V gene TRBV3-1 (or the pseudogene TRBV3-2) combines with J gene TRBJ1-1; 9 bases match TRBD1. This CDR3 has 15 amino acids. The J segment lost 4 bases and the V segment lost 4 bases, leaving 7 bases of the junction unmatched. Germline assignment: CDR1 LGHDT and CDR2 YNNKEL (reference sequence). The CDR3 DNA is TGTGCCAGCAGCCTACAGGGGGCGCCGGGCACTGAAGCTTTCTTT. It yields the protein CASSLQGAPGTEAFF.

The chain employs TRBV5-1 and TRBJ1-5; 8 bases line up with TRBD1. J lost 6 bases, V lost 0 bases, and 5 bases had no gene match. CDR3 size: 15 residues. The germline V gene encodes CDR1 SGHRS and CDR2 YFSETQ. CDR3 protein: CASSLGQGAVQPQHF. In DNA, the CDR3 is TGCGCCAGCAGCTTGGGGCAGGGGGCGGTTCAGCCCCAGCATTTT.

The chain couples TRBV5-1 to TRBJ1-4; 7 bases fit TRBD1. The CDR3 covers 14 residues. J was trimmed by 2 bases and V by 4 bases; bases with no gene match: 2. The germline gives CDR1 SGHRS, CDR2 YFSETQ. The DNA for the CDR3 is TGCGCCAGCAGCCCACAGGGGACTAATGAAAAACTGTTTTTT. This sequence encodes CASSPQGTNEKLFF.

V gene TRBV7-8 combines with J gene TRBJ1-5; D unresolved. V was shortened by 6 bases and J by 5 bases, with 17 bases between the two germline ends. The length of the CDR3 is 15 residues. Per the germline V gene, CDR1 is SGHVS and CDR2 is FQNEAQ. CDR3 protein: CASSLQKASYQPQHF. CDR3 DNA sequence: TGTGCCAGCAGTTTACAGAAAGCGTCTTATCAGCCCCAGCATTTT. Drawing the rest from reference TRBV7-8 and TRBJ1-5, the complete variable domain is GAGVSQSPRYKVAKRGQDVALRCDPISGHVSLFWYQQALGQGPEFLTYFQNEAQLDKSGLPSDRFFAERPEGSVSTLKIQRTQQEDSAVYLCASSLQKASYQPQHFGDGTRLSIL.

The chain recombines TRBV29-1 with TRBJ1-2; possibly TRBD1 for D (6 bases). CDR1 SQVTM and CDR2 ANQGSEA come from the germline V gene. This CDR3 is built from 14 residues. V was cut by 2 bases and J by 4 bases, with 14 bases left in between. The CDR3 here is CSVEYGGRGYGYTF. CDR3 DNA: TGCAGCGTTGAATACGGGGGGCGAGGCTATGGCTACACCTTC. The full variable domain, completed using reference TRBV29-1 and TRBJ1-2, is SAVISQKPSRDICQRGTSLTIQCQVDSQVTMMFWYRQQPGQSLTLIATANQGSEATYESGFVIDKFPISRPNLTFSTLTVSNMSPEDSSIYLCSVEYGGRGYGYTFGSGTRLTVV.

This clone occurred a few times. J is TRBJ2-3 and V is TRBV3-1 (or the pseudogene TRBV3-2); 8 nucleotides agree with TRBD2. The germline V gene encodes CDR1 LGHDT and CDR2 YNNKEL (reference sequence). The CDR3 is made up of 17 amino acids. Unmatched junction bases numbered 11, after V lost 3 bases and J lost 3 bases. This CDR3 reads CASSHLHGGGRTDTQYF. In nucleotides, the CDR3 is TGTGCCAGCAGCCACCTCCATGGCGGGGGGAGGACAGATACGCAGTATTTT.

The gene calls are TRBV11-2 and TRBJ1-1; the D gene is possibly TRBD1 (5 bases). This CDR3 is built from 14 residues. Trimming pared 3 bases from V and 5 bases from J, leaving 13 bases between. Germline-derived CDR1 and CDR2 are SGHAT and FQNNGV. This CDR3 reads CASSFGLRGTEAFF. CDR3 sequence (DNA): TGTGCCAGCAGCTTTGGGCTAAGGGGAACTGAAGCTTTCTTT.

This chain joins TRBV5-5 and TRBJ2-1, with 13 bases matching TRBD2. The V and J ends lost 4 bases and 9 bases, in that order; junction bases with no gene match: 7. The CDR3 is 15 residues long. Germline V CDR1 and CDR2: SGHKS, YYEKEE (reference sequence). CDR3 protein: CASSATSGRAGEQFF. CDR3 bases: TGTGCCAGCAGCGCAACTAGCGGGAGGGCTGGTGAGCAGTTCTTC.

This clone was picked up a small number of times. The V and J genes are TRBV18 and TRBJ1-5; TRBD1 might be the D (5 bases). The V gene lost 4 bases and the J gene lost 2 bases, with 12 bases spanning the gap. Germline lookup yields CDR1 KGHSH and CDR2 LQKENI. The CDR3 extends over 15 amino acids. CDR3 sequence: CASSQATGGNQPQHF. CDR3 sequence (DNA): TGTGCCAGCTCACAGGCCACAGGCGGCAATCAGCCCCAGCATTTT.

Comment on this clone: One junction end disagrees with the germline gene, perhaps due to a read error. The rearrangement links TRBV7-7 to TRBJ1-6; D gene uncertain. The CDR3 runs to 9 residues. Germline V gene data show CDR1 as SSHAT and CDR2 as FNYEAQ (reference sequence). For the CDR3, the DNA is TGTGCTAGCAGCGATCTACTCCACTTT. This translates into CASSDLLHF.

Written as DNA, the CDR3 is TGTGCCAGCAGCGTAGGAAGCGGGGTGTACACAGATACGCAGTATTTT. It yields the protein CASSVGSGVYTDTQYF. V is TRBV9 and J is TRBJ2-3; TRBD2 aligns across 7 bases. V lost 0 bases and J lost 2; bases outside the gene matches: 6. The CDR3 is 16 amino acids. The germline V gene has CDR1 SGDLS and CDR2 YYNGEE.

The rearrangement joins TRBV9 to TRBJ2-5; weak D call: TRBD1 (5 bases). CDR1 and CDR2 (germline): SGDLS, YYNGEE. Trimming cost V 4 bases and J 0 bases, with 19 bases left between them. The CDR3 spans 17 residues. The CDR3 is CASSSSRWGPHQETQYF. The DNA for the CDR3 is TGTGCCAGCAGCTCATCAAGGTGGGGCCCTCACCAAGAGACCCAGTACTTC.

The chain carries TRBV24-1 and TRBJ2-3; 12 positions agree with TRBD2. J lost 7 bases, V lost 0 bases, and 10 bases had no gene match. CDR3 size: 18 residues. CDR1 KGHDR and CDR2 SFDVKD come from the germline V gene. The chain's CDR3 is CATSDLQATSGSEYTQYF. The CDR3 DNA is TGTGCCACCAGTGATTTGCAAGCGACTAGCGGGAGTGAATATACGCAGTATTTT.

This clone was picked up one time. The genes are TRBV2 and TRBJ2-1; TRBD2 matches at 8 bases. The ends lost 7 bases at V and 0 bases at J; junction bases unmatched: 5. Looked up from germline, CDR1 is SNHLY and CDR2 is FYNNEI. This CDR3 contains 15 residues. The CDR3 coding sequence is TGTGCCAGCAAGGTGAGCGGGAGCTCCTACAATGAGCAGTTCTTC. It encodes CASKVSGSSYNEQFF.

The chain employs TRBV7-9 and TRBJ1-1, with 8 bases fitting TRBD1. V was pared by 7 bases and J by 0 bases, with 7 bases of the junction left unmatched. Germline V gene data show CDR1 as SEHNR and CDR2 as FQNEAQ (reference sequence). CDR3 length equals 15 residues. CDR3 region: CASIKDRAMNTEAFF. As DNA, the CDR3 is TGTGCCAGCATCAAGGACAGGGCCATGAACACTGAAGCTTTCTTT.

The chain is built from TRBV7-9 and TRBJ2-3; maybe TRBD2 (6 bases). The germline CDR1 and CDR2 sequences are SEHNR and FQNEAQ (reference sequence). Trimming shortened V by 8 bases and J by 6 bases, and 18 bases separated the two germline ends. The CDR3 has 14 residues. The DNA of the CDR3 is TGTGCCAGCGCATATGAGCGGGTAATTGATACGCAGTATTTT. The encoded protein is CASAYERVIDTQYF.

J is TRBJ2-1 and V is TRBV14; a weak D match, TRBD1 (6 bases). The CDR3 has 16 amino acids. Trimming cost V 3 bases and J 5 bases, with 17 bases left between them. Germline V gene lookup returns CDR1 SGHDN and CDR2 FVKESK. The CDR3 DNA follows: TGTGCCAGCAGCCAGAGAACAGGGTTGGAGGACAATGAGCAGTTCTTC. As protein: CASSQRTGLEDNEQFF.

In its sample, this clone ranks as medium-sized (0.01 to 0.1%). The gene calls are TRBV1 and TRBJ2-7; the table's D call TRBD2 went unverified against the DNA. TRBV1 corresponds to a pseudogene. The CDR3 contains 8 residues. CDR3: CTSRRQYF. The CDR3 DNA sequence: TGCACCTCGCGAAGGCAGTACTTC.